Given below is one TCR beta chain in context. Which antigen it targets is not known. No qualities accompany the bases; no much larger clone lies one base away. Clipping removes 0 bases from V and 6 bases from J, with 7 as the unmatched junction base count. Its CDR3 holds 16 amino acids, cysteine through phenylalanine. The CDR3 DNA has 48 bases and is translated from base 1. Reading the germline V gene gives CDR1 MGHRA and CDR2 YSYEKL. TCRbeta CDR3 regions were amplified from genomic DNA by means of the immunoSEQ Assay, a bias-controlled multiplex PCR. Regarding the original processing steps: Nucleated cell counts per sample were estimated from amplification of reference gene primers within the assay. To quantify the absolute abundance of each unique TCRbeta CDR3 rearrangement, sequence reads were collapsed and filtered. For each sample, productive Simpson clonality was calculated by taking the square root of Simpson's diversity index across productive rearrangements. The source is immuneACCESS, and TCRdb retained only in-frame sequences with V and J called. Part of the clones is not carried over; for the studies checked, unresolved V genes explain less than half of this, and the remainder is unexplained. The V and J calls and the clone size are those of that table, but D and trimming were determined from the DNA. For this sample there are 130,000 to 150,000 clones; 88% appear just once. Approximately 1.3% of the sample rests with the top ten.

Participants in the prospective study were enrolled through a virtual design, were aged roughly 18 to 90 years, and lived in under 25 United States geographic areas. To assign participants to cohorts, the prospective study relied on clinical history that participants themselves reported in a screening survey and a study questionnaire. In the prospective study, mobile phlebotomists collected whole blood, serum and a nasopharyngeal or oropharyngeal swab from each participant. Participants in the prospective study had the option to provide additional blood draws and questionnaires over a roughly 2-month period. Prospective study blood samples were shipped either frozen or at room temperature before DNA extraction. This sample was included in a study of blood T cell repertoires in COVID-19 (dated by TCRdb to about 2020). About the full investigation: Samples from collaborators originated in the United States, Italy and Spain and spanned both the acute and convalescent phases of COVID-19. The material from the prospective study consisted of cDNA or gDNA derived from T cells, B-cell-depleted T cells, or PBMCs. The dataset comprised deeply sampled blood TCRbeta repertoires from subjects exposed to, actively infected with, or recovered from COVID-19. The repertoires were made available in a free public database intended to serve as a resource for research on the immune response to SARS-CoV-2. Where HLA class I and class II types were available, the types were taken from metadata supplied by the sample provider, not from assay-based typing. The sample metadata nearly always contained a de-identified subject ID, COVID-19 status, age in years and sex. The samples were drawn from two sources: the first 160 participants of the ongoing ImmuneRACE study, and fewer than 1,500 subjects contributed by 6 global collaborators. Beyond this particular receptor, the publication reports: The quantity of clinical and demographic metadata differed by source and by participant and was supplied without curation.

The V gene is TRBV4-1 and the J gene is TRBJ2-7, with TRBD2 matching 11 junction bases. Specimen: PBMCs or T cells enriched from blood (not recorded which). This sequence was found in a young woman with acute COVID-19. The DNA sequence is as follows: TGCGCCAGCAGCCAAGATGGAATCACTAGCGGGAGCGAGCAGTACTTC. The encoded protein is CASSQDGITSGSEQYF.